Sequencing of this T cell receptor beta chain was carried out in a study of blood T cell repertoires in COVID-19 (dated by TCRdb to about 2020). Regarding the complete study: Samples from collaborators originated in the United States, Italy and Spain and spanned both the acute and convalescent phases of COVID-19. The material from the prospective study consisted of cDNA or gDNA derived from T cells, B-cell-depleted T cells, or PBMCs. The dataset comprised deeply sampled blood TCRbeta repertoires from subjects exposed to, actively infected with, or recovered from COVID-19. The repertoires were made available in a free public database intended to serve as a resource for research on the immune response to SARS-CoV-2. The samples were drawn from the first 160 participants of the ongoing ImmuneRACE study and from 1,200 or so subjects provided by 6 global collaborators. The sample metadata nearly always contained a de-identified subject ID, COVID-19 status, age in years and sex. Where available, HLA class I and class II types were taken from metadata supplied by the sample provider and were not determined by assay-based typing.

As for this clone: Which antigen it targets is not known. No clone much larger than this one lies a single base away; base qualities are absent.

From V the trimming removes 3 bases and from J it removes 6 bases, while the gene matches leave 5 bases of the junction unaccounted for. There are 14 amino acids in the CDR3, from cysteine to phenylalanine inclusive. Just the 42-base CDR3 DNA is kept, in frame starting at base 1. Per the germline V gene (reference sequence), LNHDA is the CDR1 and SQIVND is the CDR2. The full study reports these points: The amount of clinical and demographic metadata varied by source and participant and was provided uncurated.

TCRbeta CDR3 regions were amplified from genomic DNA by means of the immunoSEQ Assay, a bias-controlled multiplex PCR. Per the original workflow: Nucleated cell counts per sample were estimated from amplification of reference gene primers within the assay. Sequence reads were collapsed and filtered to measure the absolute abundance of every unique TCRbeta CDR3 rearrangement. For each sample, productive Simpson clonality was calculated as the square root of Simpson's diversity index across productive rearrangements. Held by TCRdb, this immuneACCESS table contains in-frame sequences only and omits some clones. Under half of the omission traces to an unresolved V gene where checked; the cause of the rest is unknown. V, J and clone size were drawn from that table, and D and trimming were deduced from the DNA. This sample is represented by about 160,000 clones; about 83% of them were singletons. Clones ranked in the top ten supply 13% of the sample.

Samples from volunteer blood donors who had recovered from COVID-19 were contributed by a second Seattle source. Whole blood was collected in K2EDTA tubes by collaborating institutions according to the institutions' own protocols. For TCRbeta analysis, collaborators shipped samples as frozen whole blood, isolated PBMCs, or DNA extracted from either of those sample types. Sequenced input: peripheral blood. The chain is encoded by TRBV19 joined to TRBJ2-4; 7 central nucleotides agree with TRBD2. This receptor was identified in a man between 65 and 85 years old who had recovered from COVID-19. This receptor has the CDR3 CASSMAGARNIQYF. The nucleotide sequence reads TGTGCCAGTAGTATGGCGGGAGCGAGAAACATTCAGTACTTC.